Presented here are 18 T cell receptor beta chains from one specimen sequenced in a study of T cell responses to AZD1222 COVID-19 vaccine. Measured with immunoSEQ multiplex PCR; TCRdb has only the in-frame clones, and not every one. The data show some 81,000 clones, around nine tenths seen once. Sequencing used peripheral blood, obtained 28 days after the second AZD1222 dose. These receptor sequences come from an adult who received the AZD1222 COVID-19 vaccine.

The V gene is TRBV5-1, the J gene TRBJ1-1, with 9 nucleotides matching TRBD1. CDR3 length equals 15 residues. CDR1 SGHRS and CDR2 YFSETQ come from the germline V gene. V shed 0 bases and J 4 bases; nucleotides not matched to a gene: 4. The CDR3 bases are TGCGCCAGCAGCTTGGGGGGACAGGGAGGCACTGAAGCTTTCTTT. Amino acid sequence: CASSLGGQGGTEAFF. Looking up the rest from reference TRBV5-1 and TRBJ1-1 gives the full variable domain: KAGVTQTPRYLIKTRGQQVTLSCSPISGHRSVSWYQQTPGQGLQFLFEYFSETQRNKGNFPGRFSGRQFSNSRSEMNVSTLELGDSALYLCASSLGGQGGTEAFFGQGTRLTVV.

The J gene is TRBJ1-6, the V gene TRBV28; D is undetermined. CDR3 length equals 15 residues. The V and J ends lost 2 bases and 0 bases respectively, with 5 bases between them. Germline V gene sequence: CDR1 MDHEN, CDR2 SYDVKM. CDR3 amino acids: CASSLRVSYNSPLHF. The CDR3 bases are TGTGCCAGCAGTTTAAGGGTCTCCTATAATTCACCCCTCCACTTT.

This chain links TRBV18 with TRBJ1-3, with D hard to call. Germline V gene sequence: CDR1 KGHSH, CDR2 LQKENI. CDR3 length equals 16 residues. Trimming took off 0 bases at V and 4 bases at J, with 13 bases between the two ends. The CDR3 nucleotides are TGTGCCAGCTCACCACCGTCCAGCGGCTTCGGAAACACCATATATTTT. Protein sequence: CASSPPSSGFGNTIYF.

The V and J genes are TRBV15 and TRBJ2-5; D call uncertain. Per germline, CDR1 LNHNV and CDR2 YYDKDF (reference sequence). Trimming removed 1 base from V and 3 bases from J, with 6 bases in between. This CDR3 spans 13 amino acids. As DNA, the CDR3 is TGTGCCACCAGCAGAGTTAGGGAAGAGACCCAGTACTTC. It specifies CATSRVREETQYF.

The chain employs TRBV7-9 and TRBJ1-1, with a tentative D call TRBD1 (5 bases). Germline CDR1 and CDR2: SEHNR and FQNEAQ (reference sequence). There are 14 residues in the CDR3. Trimming cost V 7 bases and J 2 bases, with 14 bases left between them. This CDR3 is CASTTQGINTEAFF. DNA for the CDR3: TGTGCCAGCACCACGCAGGGAATTAACACTGAAGCTTTCTTT.

This sequence joins TRBV19 and TRBJ2-2; TRBD1 matches 10 bases. V lost 7 bases, J lost 7 bases, and 9 bases stayed unmatched. The CDR3 has 15 residues. Germline V lookup: CDR1 LNHDA, CDR2 SQIVND (reference sequence). The DNA for the CDR3 is TGTGCCAGTACCTCCGACAGGGGGCGATTCGGGGAGCTGTTTTTT. Translating gives CASTSDRGRFGELFF.

The chain joins TRBV3-1 (or the pseudogene TRBV3-2) to TRBJ1-2; the D is unclear. The germline CDR1 and CDR2 sequences are LGHDT and YNNKEL (reference sequence). V was cut by 4 bases and J by 14 bases, with 17 bases left in between. This CDR3 has 12 residues. CDR3 DNA sequence: TGTGCCAGCAGCCCCCCCCTGGTCGCGGTGACCTTC. Protein product: CASSPPLVAVTF.

In this sample, this clone turned up many times. The chain combines TRBV6-4 with TRBJ2-3; D is perhaps TRBD1 (6 bases). The CDR3 has 14 amino acids. The germline V gene encodes CDR1 MRHNA and CDR2 SNTAGT. V lost 2 bases and J 3 bases, leaving 9 bases between the germline ends. The CDR3 DNA reads as TGTGCCAGCAGTGACAGGGGGTTAACAGATACGCAGTATTTT. This codes for CASSDRGLTDTQYF.

This chain links TRBV4-2 with TRBJ2-6; no reliable D call. The CDR3 spans 12 residues. Germline V gives CDR1 LGHNA, CDR2 YNFKEQ. Trimming left V 7 bases short and J 4 bases short, with 5 bases between. The CDR3 loop reads CASTSGANVLTF. Here the CDR3 DNA reads TGTGCCAGCACCTCGGGGGCCAACGTCCTGACTTTC.

This clone was detected only a few times. The V gene is TRBV5-1, the J gene TRBJ2-1, with D possibly called TRBD1 or TRBD2 (6 bases each). The CDR3 extends over 14 amino acids. The ends were cut back, 8 bases at V and 5 bases at J, with 17 bases in the middle. Germline V gives CDR1 SGHRS, CDR2 YFSETQ. The CDR3 sequence is CASTTAGEDNEQFF. The CDR3 bases are TGCGCCAGTACCACCGCAGGGGAGGACAATGAGCAGTTCTTC.

The chain employs TRBV28 and TRBJ2-2, with TRBD2 matching over 10 bases. CDR1 is MDHEN, CDR2 SYDVKM, per germline. Trimming at V came to 5 bases and at J to 5 bases, leaving 17 bases not matched to a gene. The length of the CDR3 is 19 residues. CDR3 region: CASSAAGIGAGGRTGELFF. CDR3 DNA: TGTGCCAGCAGTGCGGCTGGCATCGGAGCGGGGGGGCGTACCGGGGAGCTGTTTTTT.

The V call is TRBV18, the J call TRBJ1-4, with 7 bases that match TRBD1. V gave up 2 bases and J gave up 6 bases; unmatched junction bases: 9. The V gene's germline CDR1 is KGHSH and CDR2 LQKENI. The CDR3 loop spans 16 amino acids. CDR3 bases: TGTGCCAGCTCACCAAACTTCGGCAGGGGGGATGAAAAACTGTTTTTT. Translating it yields CASSPNFGRGDEKLFF.

V and J are TRBV30 and TRBJ2-7, with D possibly being TRBD1 or TRBD2 (6 bases each). The CDR3 extends over 13 amino acids. Germline V CDR1 and CDR2: GTSNPN, SVGIG (reference sequence). Trimming removed 3 bases at V and 3 bases at J, with 12 bases between. The CDR3 spells CAWREGGGYEQYF. The CDR3 DNA follows: TGTGCCTGGAGGGAGGGGGGAGGCTACGAGCAGTACTTC.

V usage is TRBV11-2 and J usage is TRBJ2-6; tentatively, D is TRBD1 (6 bases). Germline V gene data show CDR1 as SGHAT and CDR2 as FQNNGV. This CDR3 is built from 16 residues. V lost 5 bases to trimming and J lost 1 base, with 12 bases between them. The CDR3 protein is CASSTSGVSGANVLTF. In DNA form, the CDR3 reads TGTGCCAGCAGCACCTCAGGGGTATCTGGGGCCAACGTCCTGACTTTC.

This rearrangement joins TRBV19 to TRBJ2-5; 7 nucleotides match TRBD1. The CDR3 spans 14 residues. V trimming: 7 bases; J trimming: 5 bases; junction bases outside the gene matches: 10. Per the germline V gene, CDR1 is LNHDA and CDR2 is SQIVND (reference sequence). The CDR3 DNA sequence: TGTGCCAGTACTCCAGCAGGGGGATCCGAGACCCAGTACTTC. It yields the protein CASTPAGGSETQYF.

This clone was observed a few times. The chain is built from TRBV28 and TRBJ1-1; 7 bases agree with TRBD1. Trimming removed 5 bases from V and 0 bases from J; junction bases left unmatched: 6. The CDR3 has 15 amino acids. Germline assignment: CDR1 MDHEN and CDR2 SYDVKM. The CDR3 DNA reads TGTGCCAGCAGTACTACAGGGGACATGAACACTGAAGCTTTCTTT. This codes for CASSTTGDMNTEAFF. Full variable domain (outside the CDR3, taken from reference TRBV28 and TRBJ1-1): DVKVTQSSRYLVKRTGEKVFLECVQDMDHENMFWYRQDPGLGLRLIYFSYDVKMKEKGDIPEGYSVSREKKERFSLILESASTNQTSMYLCASSTTGDMNTEAFFGQGTRLTVV.

The V and J genes are TRBV14 and TRBJ1-2; D unclear. V was trimmed by 1 base and J by 0 bases, leaving 15 bases between them. The CDR3 runs to 17 residues. Germline values: CDR1 SGHDN, CDR2 FVKESK. The CDR3 coding sequence is TGTGCCAGCAGCCAAGTTACGGGATTCGGGTCTAACTATGGCTACACCTTC. It yields the protein CASSQVTGFGSNYGYTF. The whole variable domain, filled in from reference TRBV14 and TRBJ1-2, reads EAGVTQFPSHSVIEKGQTVTLRCDPISGHDNLYWYRRVMGKEIKFLLHFVKESKQDESGMPNNRFLAERTGGTYSTLKVQPAELEDSGVYFCASSQVTGFGSNYGYTFGSGTRLTVV.

The chain is built from TRBV18 and TRBJ2-5; D might be TRBD2 (5 bases). The V end lost 3 bases, the J end lost 0 bases, and 11 bases lay between the germline ends. Per germline, CDR1 KGHSH and CDR2 LQKENI. The CDR3 has 15 amino acids. The CDR3 nucleotides are TGTGCCAGCTCACCTCAGTCGGGGTACCAAGAGACCCAGTACTTC. This sequence encodes CASSPQSGYQETQYF.